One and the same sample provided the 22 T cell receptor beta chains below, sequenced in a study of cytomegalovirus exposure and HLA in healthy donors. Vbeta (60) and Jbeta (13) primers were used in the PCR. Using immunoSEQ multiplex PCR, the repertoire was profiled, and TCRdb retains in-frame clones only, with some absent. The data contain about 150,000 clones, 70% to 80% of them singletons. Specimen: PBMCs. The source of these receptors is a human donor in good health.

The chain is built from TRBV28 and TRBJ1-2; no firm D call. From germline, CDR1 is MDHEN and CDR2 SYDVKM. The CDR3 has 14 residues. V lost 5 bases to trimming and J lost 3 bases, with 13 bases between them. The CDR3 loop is CASSTSQSYYGYTF. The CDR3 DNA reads TGTGCCAGCAGTACGTCTCAGTCCTACTATGGCTACACCTTC.

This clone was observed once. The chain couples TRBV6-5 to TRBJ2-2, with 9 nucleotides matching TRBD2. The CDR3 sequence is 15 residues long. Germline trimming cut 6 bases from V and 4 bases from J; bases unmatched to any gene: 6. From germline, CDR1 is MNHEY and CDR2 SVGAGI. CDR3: CASRQTSGSTGELFF. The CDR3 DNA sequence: TGTGCCAGCAGGCAGACTAGCGGATCCACCGGGGAGCTGTTTTTT.

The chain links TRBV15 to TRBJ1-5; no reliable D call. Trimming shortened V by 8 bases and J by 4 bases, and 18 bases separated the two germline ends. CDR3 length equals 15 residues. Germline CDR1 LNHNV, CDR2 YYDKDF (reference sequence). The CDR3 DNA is TGTGCCACCTCAAAGGAACAGATAAGGAATCAGCCCCAGCATTTT. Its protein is CATSKEQIRNQPQHF.

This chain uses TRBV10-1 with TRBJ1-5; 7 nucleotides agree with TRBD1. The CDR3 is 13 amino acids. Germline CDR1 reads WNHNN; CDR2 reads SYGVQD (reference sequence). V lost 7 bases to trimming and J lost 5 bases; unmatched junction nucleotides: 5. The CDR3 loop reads CASMRDSDQPQHF. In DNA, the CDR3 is TGCGCCAGCATGAGGGACAGCGATCAGCCCCAGCATTTT.

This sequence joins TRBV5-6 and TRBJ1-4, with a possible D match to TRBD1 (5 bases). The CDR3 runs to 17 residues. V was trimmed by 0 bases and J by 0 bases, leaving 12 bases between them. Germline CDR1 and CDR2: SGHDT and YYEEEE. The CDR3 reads CASSLVQGIATNEKLFF. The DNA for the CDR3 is TGTGCCAGCAGCTTGGTGCAGGGTATTGCAACTAATGAAAAACTGTTTTTT.

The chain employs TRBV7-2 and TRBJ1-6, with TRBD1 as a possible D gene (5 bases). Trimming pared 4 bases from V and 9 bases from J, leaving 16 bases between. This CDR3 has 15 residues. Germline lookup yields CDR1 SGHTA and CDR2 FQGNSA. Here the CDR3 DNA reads TGTGCCAGCAGCTCCCGGGCCCAGGGTGGTTCACCCCTCCACTTT. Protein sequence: CASSSRAQGGSPLHF.

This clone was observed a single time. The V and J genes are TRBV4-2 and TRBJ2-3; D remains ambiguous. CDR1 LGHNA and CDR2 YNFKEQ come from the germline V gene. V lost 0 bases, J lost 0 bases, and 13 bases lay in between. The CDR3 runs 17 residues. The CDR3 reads CASSQDGTYSSTDTQYF. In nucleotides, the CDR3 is TGTGCCAGCAGCCAAGATGGCACGTATTCTAGCACAGATACGCAGTATTTT.

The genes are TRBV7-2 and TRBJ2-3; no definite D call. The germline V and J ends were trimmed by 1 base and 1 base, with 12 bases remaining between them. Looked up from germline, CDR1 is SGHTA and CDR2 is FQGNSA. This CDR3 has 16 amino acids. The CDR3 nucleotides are TGTGCCAGCAGCTTAGAAGGCCGCCGGGGCACAGATACGCAGTATTTT. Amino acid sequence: CASSLEGRRGTDTQYF.

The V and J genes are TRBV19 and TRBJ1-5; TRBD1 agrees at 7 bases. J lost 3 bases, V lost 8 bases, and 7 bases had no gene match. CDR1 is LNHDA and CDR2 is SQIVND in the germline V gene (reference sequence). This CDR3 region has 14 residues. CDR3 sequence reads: CASSGTAFNQPQHF. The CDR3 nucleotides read TGTGCCAGTTCTGGGACAGCCTTCAATCAGCCCCAGCATTTT. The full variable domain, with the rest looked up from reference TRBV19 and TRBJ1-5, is DGGITQSPKYLFRKEGQNVTLSCEQNLNHDAMYWYRQDPGQGLRLIYYSQIVNDFQKGDIAEGYSVSREKKESFPLTVTSAQKNPTAFYLCASSGTAFNQPQHFGDGTRLSIL.

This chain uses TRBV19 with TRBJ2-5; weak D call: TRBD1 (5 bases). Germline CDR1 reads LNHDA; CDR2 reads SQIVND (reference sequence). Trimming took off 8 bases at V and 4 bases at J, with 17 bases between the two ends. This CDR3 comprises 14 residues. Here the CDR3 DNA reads TGTGCCAGTTCTATGACAGTAATTGGAGAGACCCAGTACTTC. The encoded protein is CASSMTVIGETQYF.

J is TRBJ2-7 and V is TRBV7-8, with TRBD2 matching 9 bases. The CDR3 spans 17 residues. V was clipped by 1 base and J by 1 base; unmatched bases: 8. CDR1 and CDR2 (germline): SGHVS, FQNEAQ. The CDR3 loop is CASSLVSSSGTSYEQYF. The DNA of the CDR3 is TGTGCCAGCAGCTTAGTTTCTTCTAGCGGGACTTCCTACGAGCAGTACTTC.

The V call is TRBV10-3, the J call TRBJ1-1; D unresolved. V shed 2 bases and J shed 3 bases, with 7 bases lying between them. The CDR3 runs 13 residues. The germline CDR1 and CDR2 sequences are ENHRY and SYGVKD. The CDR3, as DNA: TGTGCCATCAGTGAGGAACGGGACACTGAAGCTTTCTTT. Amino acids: CAISEERDTEAFF.

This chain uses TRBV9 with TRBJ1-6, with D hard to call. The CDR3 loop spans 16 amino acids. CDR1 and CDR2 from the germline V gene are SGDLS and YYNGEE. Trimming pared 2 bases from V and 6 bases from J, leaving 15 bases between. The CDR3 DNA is TGTGCCAGCAGCGTTGGTACGGGTCGAACTAATTCACCCCTCCACTTT. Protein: CASSVGTGRTNSPLHF.

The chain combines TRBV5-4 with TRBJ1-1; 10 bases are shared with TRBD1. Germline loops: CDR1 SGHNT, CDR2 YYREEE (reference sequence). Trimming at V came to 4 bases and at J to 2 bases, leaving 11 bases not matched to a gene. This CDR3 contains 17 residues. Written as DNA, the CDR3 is TGTGCCAGCAGCCCCGGGACAGGGGCCCACACAAACACTGAAGCTTTCTTT. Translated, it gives CASSPGTGAHTNTEAFF.

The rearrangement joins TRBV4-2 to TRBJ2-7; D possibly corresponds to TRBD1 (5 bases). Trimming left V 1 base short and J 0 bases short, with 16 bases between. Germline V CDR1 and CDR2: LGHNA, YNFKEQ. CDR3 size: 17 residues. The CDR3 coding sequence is TGTGCCAGCAGCCAAGCCTCAGGGTTAACGGCCTCCTACGAGCAGTACTTC. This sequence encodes CASSQASGLTASYEQYF.

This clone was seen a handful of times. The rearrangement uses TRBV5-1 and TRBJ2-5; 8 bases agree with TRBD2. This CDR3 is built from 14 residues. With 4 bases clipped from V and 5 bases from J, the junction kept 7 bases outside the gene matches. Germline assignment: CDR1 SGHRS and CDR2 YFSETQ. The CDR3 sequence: CASSTSGGVETQYF. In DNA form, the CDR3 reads TGCGCCAGCAGCACAAGCGGGGGAGTGGAGACCCAGTACTTC.

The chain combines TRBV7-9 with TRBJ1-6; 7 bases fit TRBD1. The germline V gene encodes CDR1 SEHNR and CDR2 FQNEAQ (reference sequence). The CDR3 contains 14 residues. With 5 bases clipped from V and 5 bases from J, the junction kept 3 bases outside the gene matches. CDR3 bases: TGTGCCAGCAGCCCACAGGGGAATAATTCACCCCTCCACTTT. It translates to CASSPQGNNSPLHF.

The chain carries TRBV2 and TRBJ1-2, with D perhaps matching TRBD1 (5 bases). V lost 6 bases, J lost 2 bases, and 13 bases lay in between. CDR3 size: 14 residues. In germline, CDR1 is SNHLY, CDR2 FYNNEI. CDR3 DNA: TGTGCCAGCAGGACAATCAGGGAAAACTATGGCTACACCTTC. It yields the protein CASRTIRENYGYTF. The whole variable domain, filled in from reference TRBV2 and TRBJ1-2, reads EPEVTQTPSHQVTQMGQEVILRCVPISNHLYFYWYRQILGQKVEFLVSFYNNEISEKSEIFDDQFSVERPDGSNFTLKIRSTKLEDSAMYFCASRTIRENYGYTFGSGTRLTVV.

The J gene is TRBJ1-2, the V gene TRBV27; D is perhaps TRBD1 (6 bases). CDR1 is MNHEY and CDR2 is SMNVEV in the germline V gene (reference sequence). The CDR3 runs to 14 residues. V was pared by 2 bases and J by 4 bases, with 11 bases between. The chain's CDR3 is CASSLGPTGYGYTF. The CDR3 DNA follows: TGTGCCAGCAGTTTAGGACCGACAGGCTATGGCTACACCTTC.

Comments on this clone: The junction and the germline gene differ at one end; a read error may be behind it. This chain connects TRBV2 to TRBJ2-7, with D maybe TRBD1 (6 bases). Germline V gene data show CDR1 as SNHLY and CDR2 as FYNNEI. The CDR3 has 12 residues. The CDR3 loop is CASSEDRRGPTF. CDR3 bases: TGTGCCAGCAGTGAAGATCGCAGGGGCCCGACTTTC.

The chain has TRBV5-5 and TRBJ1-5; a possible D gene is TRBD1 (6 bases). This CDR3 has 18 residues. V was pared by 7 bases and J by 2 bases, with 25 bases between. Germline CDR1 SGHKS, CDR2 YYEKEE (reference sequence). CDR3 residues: CASSNLKQGRAGNQPQHF. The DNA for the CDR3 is TGTGCCAGCTCCAATTTAAAACAGGGACGGGCTGGCAATCAGCCCCAGCATTTT.

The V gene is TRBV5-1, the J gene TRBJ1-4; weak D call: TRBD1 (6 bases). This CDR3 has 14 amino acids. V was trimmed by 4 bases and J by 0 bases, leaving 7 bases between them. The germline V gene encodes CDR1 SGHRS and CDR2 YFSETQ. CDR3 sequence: CASSRTATNEKLFF. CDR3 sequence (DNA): TGCGCCAGCAGCCGGACAGCAACTAATGAAAAACTGTTTTTT.